This record looks at one TCR beta chain sequence and its context. The antigen is undetermined. The data were obtained in a study of cytomegalovirus exposure and HLA in healthy donors. General study findings and limits: Specificity of three CMV-associated chains for CMV antigens was verified in vitro. From TCR beta sequences, most subjects' HLA-A and HLA-B alleles were reportedly predicted accurately. In presence/absence analyses, roughly uniform sequencing depth across donors was assumed.

It was with 60 Vbeta and 13 Jbeta primers that the PCR ran. As originally analysed: Around 9.9 million shared chains were among the approximately 87 million unique TCR beta chains that a later analysis counted. The data were produced by immunoSEQ multiplex PCR, yet TCRdb's version contains in-frame clones alone and is incomplete. V, J and clone size are taken as reported in that table, and D and trimming were inferred from the DNA itself. There are about 130,000 clones in the sample; approximately 85% occur only once, and around 1.7% lies in the top ten. The CDR3 sequence is 13 residues long. V was clipped by 4 bases and J by 1 base, with 9 bases between them. The germline CDR1 and CDR2 sequences are SGHNT and YYREEE (reference sequence).

Sequenced sample: PBMCs. The receptor was derived from a boy younger than 18 in good health and CMV-seronegative. The chain couples TRBV5-4 to TRBJ2-7; unclear D gene. CDR3 coding DNA: TGTGCCAGCAGCGCACAAGAATCCTACGAGCAGTACTTC. This translates into CASSAQESYEQYF. The full variable domain, its missing parts supplied by reference TRBV5-4 and TRBJ2-7, is ETGVTQSPTHLIKTRGQQVTLRCSSQSGHNTVSWYQQALGQGPQFIFQYYREEENGRGNFPPRFSGLQFPNYSSELNVNALELDDSALYLCASSAQESYEQYFGPGTRLTVT.